The clone carrying this T cell receptor (beta chain) was detected only a few times. The target antigen is unknown. The sort gate was single viable CD3+CD4+CD8-CD45RO+ cells for memory CD4+ T cells. The data originate from a study of memory CD4+ T cells and cytomegalovirus serostatus. Across the whole study: Of the healthy Belgian adults, several were CMV seropositive and more than 20 seronegative. The study, taken as a whole, reports: CD4+ memory repertoires contained about 40% of the 164 reported CMV TCRbeta sequences.

TCRdb's table, derived via immunoSEQ multiplex PCR, lists solely in-frame clones and lacks some. Among roughly 67,000 clones listed, more than 75% were seen once. Germline assignment: CDR1 SGHRS and CDR2 YFSETQ. V lost 4 bases and J lost 2; bases outside the gene matches: 3. The CDR3 sequence is 14 residues long. The clonotype was recovered from an adult in good health and CMV-seropositive. The sequenced sample consisted of memory CD4+ T cells from blood. The chain combines TRBV5-1 with TRBJ2-3; the match to TRBD2 covers 8 bases. The chain's CDR3 is CASSPGGYTDTQYF. In DNA form, the CDR3 reads TGCGCCAGCAGCCCGGGGGGGTACACAGATACGCAGTATTTT.